The 18 T cell receptor beta chains listed next were all sequenced from one sample in a study of blood T cell repertoires in COVID-19. Produced via immunoSEQ multiplex PCR; TCRdb's table is partial and in-frame only. The repertoire holds under 250,000 clones, with around 80% as singletons. The sequenced sample was peripheral blood. The receptors here all came from a woman in her seventies with acute or convalescent COVID-19.

The chain joins TRBV28 to TRBJ2-1, with TRBD1 identical over 7 bases. This CDR3 comprises 12 residues. Germline V gene data show CDR1 as MDHEN and CDR2 as SYDVKM. The V gene end was trimmed by 5 bases and the J gene end by 8 bases; junction bases not matched to a gene: 3. The CDR3 loop is CASSTGVYEQFF. In DNA form, the CDR3 reads TGTGCCAGCAGTACAGGGGTCTATGAGCAGTTCTTC.

The V gene is TRBV6-5, the J gene TRBJ2-2; the D gene is possibly TRBD1 (5 bases). The germline V gene has CDR1 MNHEY and CDR2 SVGAGI. V gave up 0 bases and J gave up 3 bases, with 5 bases separating them. This CDR3 has 14 amino acids. CDR3 nucleotide sequence: TGTGCCAGCAGTTACTCGACAGACACCGGGGAGCTGTTTTTT. This gives the protein CASSYSTDTGELFF.

V and J are TRBV4-1 and TRBJ1-1; TRBD1 aligns across 9 bases. This CDR3 is 17 amino acids long. Unmatched junction bases numbered 9, after V lost 4 bases and J lost 0 bases. Germline CDR1 MGHRA, CDR2 YSYEKL. The CDR3 DNA reads as TGCGCCAGCAGCCGCCCGACTGGGACAGGGATGAACACTGAAGCTTTCTTT. Translating it yields CASSRPTGTGMNTEAFF.

The chain has TRBV13 and TRBJ2-1, with 13 bases aligning to TRBD2. With 8 bases clipped from V and 4 bases from J, the junction kept 11 bases outside the gene matches. The CDR3 extends over 17 amino acids. The germline CDR1 and CDR2 sequences are PRHDT and FYEKMQ (reference sequence). The CDR3 region has the DNA TGTGCCAGCGTCCGACTAGCGGGAGGCTCCGTGTACAATGAGCAGTTCTTC. Protein product: CASVRLAGGSVYNEQFF.

This clone was seen only once. The chain uses TRBV20-1 and TRBJ2-1; D uncertain. Germline lookup yields CDR1 DFQATT and CDR2 SNEGSKA (reference sequence). The CDR3 loop spans 15 amino acids. Trimming took off 3 bases at V and 0 bases at J, with 12 bases between the two ends. In nucleotides, the CDR3 is TGCAGTGCTAGTGGCCATAGGAGCTCCTACAATGAGCAGTTCTTC. This translates into CSASGHRSSYNEQFF.

This rearrangement joins TRBV18 to TRBJ2-5; 9 bases align to TRBD2. The CDR3 consists of 14 residues. The germline V gene has CDR1 KGHSH and CDR2 LQKENI. V lost 6 bases and J lost 1; bases outside the gene matches: 3. CDR3 bases: TGTGCCAGCTCCCAGACTAGCGGCCAAGAGACCCAGTACTTC. Amino acids: CASSQTSGQETQYF.

The table lists this clone with a few counts. The rearrangement joins TRBV20-1 to TRBJ1-2; weak D call: TRBD1 (6 bases). From germline, CDR1 is DFQATT and CDR2 SNEGSKA (reference sequence). The CDR3 has 11 amino acids. V lost 5 bases and J lost 7, with 11 bases in between. CDR3 amino acids: CSASTGTGYTF. CDR3 DNA: TGCAGTGCTTCCACAGGGACTGGCTACACCTTC.

The chain joins TRBV5-5 to TRBJ2-3; D call uncertain. CDR3 length equals 15 residues. V was cut by 4 bases and J by 5 bases, with 17 bases left in between. Germline V gene lookup returns CDR1 SGHKS and CDR2 YYEKEE (reference sequence). The CDR3 DNA reads TGTGCCAGCAGCCTTCCGCCCCCTCGGGTAGATACGCAGTATTTT. Protein sequence: CASSLPPPRVDTQYF.

The chain joins TRBV29-1 to TRBJ1-2, with a tentative D call TRBD1 (6 bases). Trimming left V 4 bases short and J 7 bases short, with 13 bases between. The CDR3 length is 12 residues. Germline V gene data show CDR1 as SQVTM and CDR2 as ANQGSEA. CDR3 nucleotides: TGCAGCGTTGGGATGGGGGCTGGTGGCTACACCTTC. This gives the protein CSVGMGAGGYTF. The variable domain in full, with the rest retrieved from reference TRBV29-1 and TRBJ1-2, is SAVISQKPSRDICQRGTSLTIQCQVDSQVTMMFWYRQQPGQSLTLIATANQGSEATYESGFVIDKFPISRPNLTFSTLTVSNMSPEDSSIYLCSVGMGAGGYTFGSGTRLTVV.

The V call is TRBV10-1, the J call TRBJ1-5; D is ambiguous. CDR1 is WNHNN and CDR2 is SYGVQD in the germline V gene (reference sequence). V was shortened by 6 bases and J by 5 bases, with 14 bases between the two germline ends. The CDR3 runs 14 residues. The CDR3 protein is CASRGNGKHQPQHF. The CDR3 coding sequence is TGCGCCAGCAGGGGAAACGGGAAGCATCAGCCCCAGCATTTT.

As DNA, the CDR3 is TGTGCCAGCAGCCCACAGGGGACCTACACTGAAGCTTTCTTT. Translation gives CASSPQGTYTEAFF. The J gene is TRBJ1-1, the V gene TRBV7-8, with 7 bases aligning to TRBD1. V trimming: 5 bases; J trimming: 3 bases; junction bases outside the gene matches: 6. CDR1 and CDR2 (germline): SGHVS, FQNEAQ. This CDR3 is built from 14 residues.

The table lists this clone with a few counts. The chain couples TRBV4-1 to TRBJ1-5; 7 nucleotides agree with TRBD1. This CDR3 is 17 amino acids long. Trimming removed 1 base from V and 6 bases from J; junction bases left unmatched: 12. The V gene's germline CDR1 is MGHRA and CDR2 YSYEKL. The CDR3 nucleotides are TGCGCCAGCAGCCAAGCGACTACAGGGGACAGAGTTCAGCCCCAGCATTTT. Protein sequence: CASSQATTGDRVQPQHF.

CDR3 sequence reads: CASSVSSETEAFF. CDR3 nucleotide sequence: TGTGCCAGCAGTGTCAGTTCCGAAACTGAAGCTTTCTTT. V is TRBV28 and J is TRBJ1-1; D remains ambiguous. The ends were cut back, 5 bases at V and 5 bases at J, with 12 bases in the middle. CDR3 length: 13 amino acids. CDR1 and CDR2 from the germline V gene are MDHEN and SYDVKM.

This clone has a handful of counts. This chain joins TRBV7-9 and TRBJ1-6; 8 nucleotides line up with TRBD1. Germline V gene data show CDR1 as SEHNR and CDR2 as FQNEAQ (reference sequence). V shed 5 bases and J 7 bases; nucleotides not matched to a gene: 1. The CDR3 is 13 amino acids. The CDR3 coding sequence is TGTGCCAGCAGCCGGGACAGGAATTCACCCCTCCACTTT. This encodes CASSRDRNSPLHF.

The J gene is TRBJ2-5, the V gene TRBV5-1; TRBD2 matches at 9 bases. The CDR3 length is 16 residues. Trimming took 4 bases from V and 4 from J; bases not matched to a gene: 11. Germline V gene sequence: CDR1 SGHRS, CDR2 YFSETQ. In nucleotides, the CDR3 is TGCGCCAGCAGCCTCACGGGAGCGGGAGGTACAGAGACCCAGTACTTC. As protein: CASSLTGAGGTETQYF.

The chain joins TRBV4-2 to TRBJ1-5, with D unresolved. There are 14 residues in the CDR3. CDR1 and CDR2 from the germline V gene are LGHNA and YNFKEQ. V was shortened by 1 base and J by 3 bases, with 7 bases between the two germline ends. The CDR3 nucleotides are TGTGCCAGCAGCCAAGGGGGAGACAATCAGCCCCAGCATTTT. Residues: CASSQGGDNQPQHF.

As to this clone: A much larger clone lies one base from this, so it may be a read error. The genes are TRBV5-1 and TRBJ2-6, with D possibly matching TRBD2 (6 bases). Between the trimmed V and J ends, which lost 10 bases and 4 bases, there was a span of 18 bases. This CDR3 has 15 amino acids. Germline CDR1 SGHRS, CDR2 YFSETQ. The CDR3: CARQTGAGGANVLTF. CDR3 nucleotides: TGCGCCCGCCAAACAGGCGCGGGGGGGGCCAACGTCCTGACTTTC. Variable domain in full (rest from reference TRBV5-1 and TRBJ2-6): KAGVTQTPRYLIKTRGQQVTLSCSPISGHRSVSWYQQTPGQGLQFLFEYFSETQRNKGNFPGRFSGRQFSNSRSEMNVSTLELGDSALYLCARQTGAGGANVLTFGAGSRLTVL.

This clone showed up just a few times. The chain combines TRBV28 with TRBJ1-2, with 10 positions matching TRBD1. V shed 0 bases, J shed 3 bases, and the junction held 4 bases outside the gene matches. Germline loops: CDR1 MDHEN, CDR2 SYDVKM. The CDR3 extends over 16 amino acids. DNA of the CDR3: TGTGCCAGCAGTTTATGGTCCGGGACAGGGGACTATGGCTACACCTTC. Its protein product is CASSLWSGTGDYGYTF.